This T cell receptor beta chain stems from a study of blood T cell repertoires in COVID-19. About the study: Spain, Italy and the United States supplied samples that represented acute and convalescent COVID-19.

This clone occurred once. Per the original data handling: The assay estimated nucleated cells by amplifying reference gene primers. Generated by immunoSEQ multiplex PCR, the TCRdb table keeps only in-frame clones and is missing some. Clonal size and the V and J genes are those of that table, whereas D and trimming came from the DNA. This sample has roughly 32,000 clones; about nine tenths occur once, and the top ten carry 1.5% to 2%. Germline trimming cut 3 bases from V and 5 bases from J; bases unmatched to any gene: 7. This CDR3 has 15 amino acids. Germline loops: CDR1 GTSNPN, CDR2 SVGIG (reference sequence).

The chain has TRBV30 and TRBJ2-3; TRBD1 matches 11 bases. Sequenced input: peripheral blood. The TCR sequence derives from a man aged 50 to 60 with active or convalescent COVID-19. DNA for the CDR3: TGTGCCTGGAGCGTGGACAGGGGGCGTGGAGATACGCAGTATTTT. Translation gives CAWSVDRGRGDTQYF.